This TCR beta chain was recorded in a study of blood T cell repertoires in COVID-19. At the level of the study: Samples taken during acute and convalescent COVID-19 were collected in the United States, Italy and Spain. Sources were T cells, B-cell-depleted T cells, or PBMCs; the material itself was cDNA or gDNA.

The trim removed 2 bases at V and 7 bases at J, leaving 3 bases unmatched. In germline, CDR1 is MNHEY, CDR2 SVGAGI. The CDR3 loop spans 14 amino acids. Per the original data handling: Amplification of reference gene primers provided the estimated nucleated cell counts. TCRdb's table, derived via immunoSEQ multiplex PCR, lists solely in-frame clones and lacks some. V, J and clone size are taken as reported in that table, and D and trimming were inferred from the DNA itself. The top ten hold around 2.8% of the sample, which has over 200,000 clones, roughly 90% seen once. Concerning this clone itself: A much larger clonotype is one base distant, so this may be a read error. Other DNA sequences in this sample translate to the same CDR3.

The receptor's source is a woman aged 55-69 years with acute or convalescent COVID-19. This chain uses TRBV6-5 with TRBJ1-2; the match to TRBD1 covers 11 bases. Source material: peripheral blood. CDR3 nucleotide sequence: TGTGCCAGCAGTTACACCGGACAGGGGGCTGGCTACACCTTC. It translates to CASSYTGQGAGYTF.